This T cell receptor beta chain was obtained from a study of vaccination and CD4 T cells after COVID-19. As for the study in general: Six male and four female convalescents took part, two of them Hispanic. Researchers treated control cultures with a CEFX pool, an HIV-1 Nef pool, or no peptide.

Treatment denoted: approximately 10-day PBMC culture with coronavirus spike peptide pools or control peptides (ViraFEST assay). Collection of the unexposed donor's CD4+ T cells took place before the COVID-19 pandemic (2011-2018). A half-volume replacement of the medium with fresh IL-2 medium was performed on days 3 and 7. Cells permitting, SARS-CoV-2 S/N served as probes for unexposed-donor CD4+ T cells, and four cold-coronavirus spikes did too. The assay that was used to sequence DNA from cultured CD4+ T cells was the Oncomine TCR Beta short-read assay. CD4+ T cells were cultured, and genomic DNA was extracted from them. TCRdb reanalysed the PCR reads using MiXCR and keeps one entry per CDR3 protein. The repertoire holds 6,000 to 8,500 distinct CDR3 sequences, with over 30% as singletons. Comment on this clonotype: Its antigen is unknown.

Germline-derived CDR1 and CDR2 are DFQATT and SNEGSKA (reference sequence). The V gene end was trimmed by 6 bases and the J gene end by 6 bases; junction bases not matched to a gene: 9. CDR3 length: 13 amino acids. The sample was CD4+ T cells from blood, cultured in vitro. This sequence originates from a human donor in good health. V gene TRBV20-1 combines with J gene TRBJ2-7, with 9 nucleotides matching TRBD2. CDR3 in DNA: TGCAGTGCCCCCCGGGGACTAGCCTCCGAGCAGTACTTC. Its protein is CSAPRGLASEQYF.